These 11 T cell receptor beta chains were sequenced from one sample in a study of T cells in Graves' hyperthyroidism and ophthalmopathy (dated by TCRdb to between 2018 and 2020). The receptor library was made with multiplex PCR. The listed sequencing device is Illumina HiSeq 2000. The TCR beta CDR3 regions were amplified from RNA transcripts. For the first round of RT-PCR on the TCR CDR3, the HTBI primer set was used together with the Qiagen OneStep RT-PCR kit. TCRdb reprocessing: public reads trimmed at Q25 with fastp, clones called with MiXCR, in-frame beta chains kept. Each CDR3 protein gets just one entry, which takes the most common genes and DNA from the rows behind it. This sample holds a few hundred thousand distinct CDR3 sequences; roughly 13% were observed only once. The top ten hold roughly 9.2% of the sample. Sequencing was carried out using blood. The receptors were sampled from a woman aged 18-29 years with Graves' hyperthyroidism.

The chain is built from TRBV10-2 and TRBJ1-5; a possible D gene is TRBD1 (6 bases). CDR1 is WSHSY and CDR2 is SAAADI in the germline V gene. Trimming pared 4 bases from V and 0 bases from J, leaving 16 bases between. This CDR3 is built from 17 residues. As DNA, the CDR3 is TGCGCCAGCAGTGGTGGGGGCAGATTGTTTAGCAATCAGCCCCAGCATTTT. This translates into CASSGGGRLFSNQPQHF.

V gene TRBV5-6 combines with J gene TRBJ1-1, with 8 nucleotides matching TRBD1. Germline CDR1 and CDR2: SGHDT and YYEEEE. After removal of 4 bases from V and 0 bases from J, the junction contained 14 bases not matched to a gene. The CDR3 runs to 18 residues. CDR3 DNA: TGTGCCAGCAGCCGACAGGACAGGGCCTATAGCGTGAACACTGAAGCTTTCTTT. It codes for CASSRQDRAYSVNTEAFF.

This clonotype was seen ten or more times. CDR3 residues: CASSPRADSYEQYF. The CDR3 DNA follows: TGTGCCAGCAGCCCGCGAGCGGATTCCTACGAGCAGTACTTC. This chain links TRBV7-2 with TRBJ2-7; perhaps TRBD2 as D (5 bases). The CDR3 is 14 amino acids. Between the trimmed V and J ends, which lost 5 bases and 1 base, there was a span of 12 bases. CDR1 is SGHTA and CDR2 is FQGNSA in the germline V gene. Using reference TRBV7-2 and TRBJ2-7 for the parts outside the CDR3, the full variable domain is GAGVSQSPSNKVTEKGKDVELRCDPISGHTALYWYRQSLGQGLEFLIYFQGNSAPDKSGLPSDRFSAERTGGSVSTLTIQRTQQEDSAVYLCASSPRADSYEQYFGPGTRLTVT.

The chain employs TRBV19 and TRBJ2-5; D possibly matches TRBD1 or TRBD2 (5 bases each). This CDR3 has 14 amino acids. From germline, CDR1 is LNHDA and CDR2 SQIVND (reference sequence). V was cut by 1 base and J by 5 bases, with 11 bases left in between. CDR3 sequence: CASSIVWGIETQYF. In DNA form, the CDR3 reads TGTGCCAGTAGTATAGTTTGGGGGATCGAGACCCAGTACTTC.

Many counts were recorded for this clonotype. Here the CDR3 reads CASSLATSYEQYF. The CDR3 nucleotides read TGTGCCAGCAGCTTGGCCACCTCCTACGAGCAGTACTTC. The rearrangement joins TRBV11-1 to TRBJ2-7; D call uncertain. Germline CDR1 is SGHAT and CDR2 is FQDESV (reference sequence). V was clipped by 3 bases and J by 0 bases, with 6 bases between them. The CDR3 contains 13 residues.

This clonotype was observed many times. The chain recombines TRBV9 with TRBJ1-2, with D uncertain. The V gene lost 3 bases and the J gene lost 4 bases, with 19 bases spanning the gap. This CDR3 is built from 16 residues. The germline gives CDR1 SGDLS, CDR2 YYNGEE. CDR3 region: CASSAVPQDAGYGYTF. The CDR3 nucleotides read TGTGCCAGCAGCGCAGTCCCTCAGGACGCAGGCTATGGCTACACCTTC.

The chain joins TRBV7-9 to TRBJ1-4; TRBD1 matches 7 bases. CDR1 is SEHNR and CDR2 is FQNEAQ in the germline V gene (reference sequence). The CDR3 totals 15 residues. J gave up 6 bases and V 6 bases, and 10 bases lay outside the gene matches. The CDR3 reads CASSLGAQGDEKLFF. The CDR3 bases are TGTGCCAGCAGTCTAGGGGCCCAGGGGGATGAAAAACTGTTTTTT.

This clonotype was counted a few times. This sequence joins TRBV19 and TRBJ1-5; D is unclear. CDR1 is LNHDA and CDR2 is SQIVND in the germline V gene (reference sequence). V lost 7 bases and J 1 base, leaving 17 bases between the germline ends. CDR3 length: 16 amino acids. CDR3 sequence: CASTSRREGSNQPQHF. CDR3 coding DNA: TGTGCCAGTACAAGCCGGCGGGAGGGAAGCAATCAGCCCCAGCATTTT.

This CDR3 reads CASSLVGAPYNEQFF. The CDR3 DNA is TGTGCCAGCAGCTTGGTGGGGGCCCCCTACAATGAGCAGTTCTTC. The V and J genes are TRBV7-9 and TRBJ2-1; TRBD1 might be the D (6 bases). V was trimmed by 3 bases and J by 2 bases, leaving 11 bases between them. The CDR3 runs 15 residues. The V gene's germline CDR1 is SEHNR and CDR2 FQNEAQ (reference sequence).

A note on this clonotype: A much larger clone sits a single nucleotide away, making a read error possible. The chain is built from TRBV11-2 and TRBJ2-1, with a weak D call TRBD2 (6 bases). The germline gives CDR1 SGHAT, CDR2 FQNNGV. The CDR3 loop spans 13 amino acids. This CDR3 reads CASSLAGPNGQFF. The CDR3, as DNA: TGTGCCAGCAGCTTGGCGGGGCCCAATGGGCAGTTCTTC.

The chain links TRBV7-2 to TRBJ2-2; TRBD1 might be the D (5 bases). Germline assignment: CDR1 SGHTA and CDR2 FQGNSA. V was pared by 6 bases and J by 8 bases, with 13 bases between. The CDR3 consists of 13 residues. The CDR3 loop reads CASRLTGTGELFF. In DNA, the CDR3 is TGTGCCAGCAGACTTACAGGAACGGGGGAGCTGTTTTTT.